These 26 T cell receptor beta chains originate from one sample sequenced in a study of human T cells and chemical hapten exposure. Single cDNA molecules in the library carried unique molecular identifiers attached during preparation. MiXCR was run by TCRdb on the reads, yielding one entry per CDR3 protein. The data show 100,000 to 150,000 distinct CDR3 sequences, around 9% seen once. The template was total RNA from unfractionated whole blood. The sequenced sample consisted of whole blood. The receptors stem from a human donor in good health. Some clones in this sample may be carry-over from other donors' samples.

The rearrangement links TRBV5-1 to TRBJ1-1; maybe TRBD1 (6 bases). The CDR3 runs 16 residues. V was cut by 0 bases and J by 4 bases, with 16 bases left in between. Germline V gene data show CDR1 as SGHRS and CDR2 as YFSETQ. The CDR3 sequence: CASSLDGGGRGTEAFF. CDR3 nucleotide sequence: TGCGCCAGCAGCTTGGATGGCGGGGGCAGGGGCACTGAAGCTTTCTTT.

V gene TRBV5-6 combines with J gene TRBJ1-5; 9 bases agree with TRBD1. After removal of 3 bases from V and 0 bases from J, the junction contained 1 base not matched to a gene. The CDR3 is 15 amino acids. Germline lookup yields CDR1 SGHDT and CDR2 YYEEEE. Here the CDR3 reads CASSYRGHSNQPQHF. CDR3 DNA: TGTGCCAGCAGCTACAGGGGGCATAGCAATCAGCCCCAGCATTTT. The full variable domain, in which reference TRBV5-6 and TRBJ1-5 provide the parts outside the CDR3, is DAGVTQSPTHLIKTRGQQVTLRCSPKSGHDTVSWYQQALGQGPQFIFQYYEEEERQRGNFPDRFSGHQFPNYSSELNVNALLLGDSALYLCASSYRGHSNQPQHFGDGTRLSIL.

The chain carries TRBV5-1 and TRBJ2-1, with 7 bases identical to TRBD2. Germline CDR1 and CDR2: SGHRS and YFSETQ. The CDR3 spans 18 residues. V dropped 0 bases and J dropped 2; count of bases not matched to a gene: 11. The DNA for the CDR3 is TGCGCCAGCAGCTTGGGATGGGCTAGCGGAGGGACCTACAATGAGCAGTTCTTC. As protein: CASSLGWASGGTYNEQFF.

The table lists this clonotype with many counts. This chain uses TRBV5-1 with TRBJ2-1; 16 bases are shared with TRBD2. J gave up 2 bases and V 3 bases, and 2 bases lay outside the gene matches. This CDR3 has 17 amino acids. Per the germline V gene, CDR1 is SGHRS and CDR2 is YFSETQ. The DNA for the CDR3 is TGCGCCAGCAGCTCGGGACTAGCGGGGGGGCCCTACAATGAGCAGTTCTTC. Protein sequence: CASSSGLAGGPYNEQFF.

This clonotype was observed at least ten times. The CDR3 protein is CASSTDTNTGELFF. The CDR3 nucleotides read TGTGCCAGCAGTACAGACACCAACACCGGGGAGCTGTTTTTT. The chain links TRBV12-3 or TRBV12-4 to TRBJ2-2; D unresolved. V dropped 5 bases and J dropped 2 bases, with 9 bases sitting between them. The CDR3 length is 14 residues.

There are many counts of this clonotype. V usage is TRBV5-6 and J usage is TRBJ1-2; D may be TRBD1 (5 bases). Germline assignment: CDR1 SGHDT and CDR2 YYEEEE. The CDR3 has 14 residues. Trimming pared 5 bases from V and 0 bases from J, leaving 11 bases between. CDR3 residues: CASRPPGPNYGYTF. The CDR3 DNA is TGTGCCAGCAGGCCCCCGGGACCTAACTATGGCTACACCTTC.

This clonotype showed up just a few times. This chain links TRBV6-5 with TRBJ2-5; 11 bases align to TRBD1. Germline V gene lookup returns CDR1 MNHEY and CDR2 SVGAGI. Trimming cost V 6 bases and J 4 bases; bases outside gene matches: 13. The CDR3 length is 17 residues. CDR3 sequence (DNA): TGTGCCAGCAGCCAACACCCCGGGACAGGGGGTCGAGAGACCCAGTACTTC. This codes for CASSQHPGTGGRETQYF.

This clonotype was counted a few times. The rearrangement uses TRBV20-1 and TRBJ2-5, with D perhaps TRBD2 (6 bases). Germline loops: CDR1 DFQATT, CDR2 SNEGSKA (reference sequence). Trimming stripped 2 bases from V and 2 bases from J, with 27 bases between. The CDR3 length is 19 residues. The CDR3 spells CSARSLLANSGAGQETQYF. The CDR3 coding sequence is TGCAGTGCTAGAAGTCTCCTAGCGAACAGTGGGGCGGGGCAAGAGACCCAGTACTTC.

This clonotype was seen repeatedly, ten times or more. V and J are TRBV12-5 and TRBJ1-3; D gene unclear. Trimming pared 0 bases from V and 1 base from J, leaving 7 bases between. CDR1 LGHNT and CDR2 FRNRAP come from the germline V gene. The CDR3 runs to 15 residues. CDR3 residues: CASGLVLSSGNTIYF. The CDR3, as DNA: TGTGCTAGTGGTTTGGTACTGAGTTCTGGAAACACCATATATTTT. The variable domain in full, with the rest retrieved from reference TRBV12-5 and TRBJ1-3, is DARVTQTPRHKVTEMGQEVTMRCQPILGHNTVFWYRQTMMQGLELLAYFRNRAPLDDSGMPKDRFSAEMPDATLATLKIQPSEPRDSAVYFCASGLVLSSGNTIYFGEGSWLTVV.

This chain connects TRBV9 to TRBJ2-1, with unresolved D. Germline V lookup: CDR1 SGDLS, CDR2 YYNGEE. This CDR3 has 15 residues. The V end was cut by 1 base, the J end by 4 bases, with 12 bases between. In DNA form, the CDR3 reads TGTGCCAGCAGCGTACAGGTCGCCGGGTACAATGAGCAGTTCTTC. Protein sequence: CASSVQVAGYNEQFF.

This rearrangement joins TRBV9 to TRBJ2-2, with 8 bases fitting TRBD1. V lost 2 bases and J lost 4; bases outside the gene matches: 4. The CDR3 covers 15 residues. Germline V gene lookup returns CDR1 SGDLS and CDR2 YYNGEE. As DNA, the CDR3 is TGTGCCAGCAGCGTTGTGGGACAGGCCACCGGGGAGCTGTTTTTT. Its protein product is CASSVVGQATGELFF.

This clonotype was counted many times. This chain links TRBV4-3 with TRBJ1-6, with TRBD1 matching 10 bases. The CDR3 has 15 residues. J was trimmed by 9 bases and V by 0 bases; bases with no gene match: 2. Germline loops: CDR1 LGHNA, CDR2 YSLEER. DNA for the CDR3: TGCGCCAGCAGCCAAGACTGGACAGGGGGTTCACCCCTCCACTTT. Its translation is CASSQDWTGGSPLHF.

This clonotype occurred many times. This sequence joins TRBV2 and TRBJ1-5, with D possibly TRBD1 on 5 matching bases. This CDR3 has 15 residues. The germline V gene has CDR1 SNHLY and CDR2 FYNNEI. V was trimmed by 3 bases and J by 5 bases, leaving 14 bases between them. The CDR3 sequence is CASSEGQGDDQPQHF. The CDR3, as DNA: TGTGCCAGCAGTGAGGGGCAGGGTGACGATCAGCCCCAGCATTTT.

This clonotype appeared many times. The chain uses TRBV6-4 and TRBJ2-1, with D possibly being TRBD1 (5 bases). There are 13 residues in the CDR3. From germline, CDR1 is MRHNA and CDR2 SNTAGT. With 4 bases removed from V and 2 bases from J, the gap between germline ends came to 6 bases. CDR3 nucleotides: TGTGCCAGCAGTGGGGGCCCCTACAATGAGCAGTTCTTC. The encoded protein is CASSGGPYNEQFF.

This clonotype showed up just a few times. J is TRBJ1-1 and V is TRBV15; tentatively, D is TRBD1 (6 bases). CDR1 and CDR2 (germline): LNHNV, YYDKDF (reference sequence). The V gene lost 5 bases and the J gene lost 6 bases, with 19 bases spanning the gap. The length of the CDR3 is 15 residues. CDR3 DNA sequence: TGTGCCACCAGCTTATGGGGGGCCGGGAGGGCTGAAGCTTTCTTT. It codes for CATSLWGAGRAEAFF. The full variable domain, with the rest looked up from reference TRBV15 and TRBJ1-1, is DAMVIQNPRYQVTQFGKPVTLSCSQTLNHNVMYWYQQKSSQAPKLLFHYYDKDFNNEADTPDNFQSRRPNTSFCFLDIRSPGLGDTAMYLCATSLWGAGRAEAFFGQGTRLTVV.

This clonotype has ten or more counts. The J gene is TRBJ1-4, the V gene TRBV7-2, with 12 bases that match TRBD1. Trimming took 5 bases from V and 7 from J; bases not matched to a gene: 2. The CDR3 is 14 amino acids. Germline V CDR1 and CDR2: SGHTA, FQGNSA. The CDR3 sequence: CASSRDRGLEKLFF. The DNA of the CDR3 is TGTGCCAGCAGCCGGGACAGGGGGCTTGAAAAACTGTTTTTT.

This clonotype came up many times. This chain joins TRBV20-1 and TRBJ1-1; no definite D call. V was trimmed by 0 bases and J by 1 base, leaving 6 bases between them. The CDR3 is made up of 13 amino acids. The germline gives CDR1 DFQATT, CDR2 SNEGSKA (reference sequence). The CDR3 sequence is CSARDSENTEAFF. As DNA, the CDR3 is TGCAGTGCTAGAGACTCGGAGAACACTGAAGCTTTCTTT.

This clonotype has a handful of counts. The V and J genes are TRBV6-2 or TRBV6-3 and TRBJ1-1; no reliable D call. V dropped 5 bases and J dropped 4 bases, with 14 bases sitting between them. Germline assignment: CDR1 MNHEY and CDR2 SVGEGT. The CDR3 extends over 14 amino acids. Written as DNA, the CDR3 is TGTGCCAGCAGTCCGGCCATTGGAGGCACTGAAGCTTTCTTT. This gives the protein CASSPAIGGTEAFF.

This clonotype was detected a few times. V and J are TRBV12-5 and TRBJ2-3, with D perhaps being TRBD1 or TRBD2 (6 bases each). Trimming removed 3 bases at V and 4 bases at J, with 11 bases between. This CDR3 has 14 residues. Germline V gene sequence: CDR1 LGHNT, CDR2 FRNRAP. CDR3 loop: CASGFGGFADTQYF. Written as DNA, the CDR3 is TGTGCTAGTGGTTTCGGGGGCTTCGCAGATACGCAGTATTTT.

This clonotype was counted only a few times. The chain joins TRBV27 to TRBJ2-1; 7 bases align to TRBD2. V dropped 5 bases and J dropped 0; count of bases not matched to a gene: 16. Germline V lookup: CDR1 MNHEY, CDR2 SMNVEV (reference sequence). This CDR3 contains 19 residues. CDR3 sequence reads: CASSPIWVPAGASYNEQFF. The CDR3 nucleotides are TGTGCCAGCAGTCCTATTTGGGTCCCTGCGGGAGCCTCCTACAATGAGCAGTTCTTC.

The rearrangement joins TRBV19 to TRBJ2-3; 10 bases are shared with TRBD2. This CDR3 spans 16 amino acids. Losses at the gene ends were 3 bases for V and 2 bases for J; bases not matched to a gene: 5. CDR1 is LNHDA and CDR2 is SQIVND in the germline V gene (reference sequence). The CDR3 region is CASSIETSGATDTQYF. The CDR3 nucleotides read TGTGCCAGTAGTATCGAAACTAGCGGGGCCACAGATACGCAGTATTTT.

The chain employs TRBV15 and TRBJ2-7, with 9 bases lining up with TRBD1. This CDR3 is 13 amino acids long. The V gene end was trimmed by 1 base and the J gene end by 5 bases; junction bases not matched to a gene: 0. Germline values: CDR1 LNHNV, CDR2 YYDKDF (reference sequence). The chain's CDR3 is CATSRGDRDEQYF. CDR3 nucleotides: TGTGCCACCAGCAGAGGGGACAGGGACGAGCAGTACTTC. Using reference TRBV15 and TRBJ2-7 for the parts outside the CDR3, the full variable domain is DAMVIQNPRYQVTQFGKPVTLSCSQTLNHNVMYWYQQKSSQAPKLLFHYYDKDFNNEADTPDNFQSRRPNTSFCFLDIRSPGLGDTAMYLCATSRGDRDEQYFGPGTRLTVT.

Only a few counts were recorded for this clonotype. The chain recombines TRBV3-1 with TRBJ2-3; TRBD2 matches at 8 bases. Germline loops: CDR1 LGHDT, CDR2 YNNKEL (reference sequence). The V and J ends lost 1 base and 6 bases, in that order; junction bases with no gene match: 6. The CDR3 extends over 15 amino acids. This chain's CDR3 is CASSQVAGSRDTQYF. The CDR3 nucleotides read TGTGCCAGCAGCCAAGTAGCGGGGTCCAGGGATACGCAGTATTTT.

The chain is built from TRBV12-3 or TRBV12-4 and TRBJ1-3, with D unclear. The germline V and J ends were trimmed by 10 bases and 4 bases, with 14 bases remaining between them. This CDR3 is 13 amino acids long. In nucleotides, the CDR3 is TGTGCCACCGCGAGGGTTCGGGGAAACACCATATATTTT. It is translated as CATARVRGNTIYF.

This clonotype was counted a few times. This sequence joins TRBV29-1 and TRBJ2-1, with 7 bases that match TRBD1. The CDR3 totals 15 residues. Trimming at V came to 5 bases and at J to 1 base, leaving 8 bases not matched to a gene. Germline CDR1 reads SQVTM; CDR2 reads ANQGSEA. The CDR3 DNA is TGCAGCGTTCCGTCGACAGGGACGTCCTACAATGAGCAGTTCTTC. Amino acid sequence: CSVPSTGTSYNEQFF.

The table lists this clonotype with a few counts. The V call is TRBV7-9, the J call TRBJ1-3; the D is unclear. The CDR3 length is 14 residues. Germline-derived CDR1 and CDR2 are SEHNR and FQNEAQ (reference sequence). The ends were cut back, 0 bases at V and 1 base at J, with 4 bases in the middle. CDR3 protein: CASSLAASGNTIYF. CDR3 nucleotides: TGTGCCAGCAGCTTAGCCGCTTCTGGAAACACCATATATTTT.